This note documents a single TCR beta chain sequence. Its antigen remains unknown. PCR used 60 Vbeta primers and 13 Jbeta primers. The assay was immunoSEQ multiplex PCR, and TCRdb's table has in-frame clones only and misses some. The sample has 150,000 to 200,000 clones, around 75% seen once. The sample is drawn from a study of cytomegalovirus exposure and HLA in healthy donors. Background on the study: A preliminary data release comprised roughly 80 million unique TCRs obtained from HLA-typed donors. Study findings and constraints: The majority of TCR sequences were rare, yet some public TCRs appeared in many donors. Associated with HLA alleles at 0.05 false discovery rate in a later analysis were 16,951 TCR beta sequences. Sequencing likely caused a cluster of highly shared sequence variants.

The sequencing input was PBMCs. This receptor was obtained from a human donor in good health.

CDR3: CASSLGELNTEAFF. The CDR3 bases are TGCGCCAGCAGCTTAGGAGAATTGAACACTGAAGCTTTCTTT. The chain carries TRBV5-1 and TRBJ1-1; D uncertain. The V gene lost 2 bases and the J gene lost 0 bases, with 8 bases spanning the gap. Germline V gives CDR1 SGHRS, CDR2 YFSETQ. CDR3 length: 14 residues.